A selection of T cell receptor beta chains follows, all from one sample in a study of human T cells and chemical hapten exposure. TCRdb ran MiXCR on the RACE reads and lists one entry per CDR3 protein. The sample consists of about 110,000 distinct CDR3 sequences, 9.2% of them appearing once. Sequencing was performed on whole blood, taken in connection with sensitization to the hapten diphenylcyclopropenone (DPC). The receptors were sampled from a woman aged 40 to 50 with alopecia areata. Some clones in this sample may be carry-over from other donors' samples. Each CDR3 is given with its conserved first and last residue. A D gene is named only where the DNA matches it firmly. The listing skips clone size in some rows; elsewhere it reads once, few, many or a size class.

TRBV6-6	TRBD1	few	TRBJ1-1	TGTGCCAGCAGTTATGCAGGGGGCGCGACTGAAGCTTTCTTT	CASSYAGGATEAFF
TRBV28	.	many	TRBJ1-4	TGTGCCAGCAGTTTATCGCTTTTGATTGGGGGAATTGGTGAAAAACTGTTTTTT	CASSLSLLIGGIGEKLFF
TRBV7-9	.	.	TRBJ1-2	TGTGCCAGCAGCTTAGGCCAGGTTGGGTATGGCTACACCTTC	CASSLGQVGYGYTF
TRBV5-5	.	many	TRBJ2-1	TGTGCCAGCAGCTTGGTTGCTGACGGGTATGAGCAGTTCTTC	CASSLVADGYEQFF
TRBV6-2/TRBV6-3	TRBD1	few	TRBJ2-1	TGTGCCACGGACAGGGGGCTCGACAATGAGCAGTTCTTC	CATDRGLDNEQFF
TRBV5-1	TRBD2	few	TRBJ2-3	TGCGCCAGCAACGGGGGGGCCACAGATACGCAGTATTTT	CASNGGATDTQYF
TRBV12-3/TRBV12-4	.	many	TRBJ2-7	TGTGCCAGCAGTTTTGGTAGCGGTCTAAGCTCCTACGAGCAGTACTTC	CASSFGSGLSSYEQYF
TRBV6-5	.	many	TRBJ1-1	TGTGCCAGCAGATCCGACAGGCTGGAAGCTTTCTTT	CASRSDRLEAFF
TRBV28	TRBD1	.	TRBJ2-5	TGTGCCAGCAGTTCTGGACAGGTAGAGACCCAGTACTTC	CASSSGQVETQYF
TRBV3-1	.	many	TRBJ1-6	TGTGCCAGCAGCCCCAGGGGTGGGTCGTGGCCACCCCTCCACTTT	CASSPRGGSWPPLHF
TRBV29-1	.	many	TRBJ1-1	TGCAGCGTTTACCATTCAAGGGCACAGGCTTTCTTT	CSVYHSRAQAFF
TRBV19	.	.	TRBJ1-5	TGTGCCAGTAGTATAATTGCGAGTCAGGGGAGGCAGCCCCAGCATTTT	CASSIIASQGRQPQHF
TRBV7-9	.	few	TRBJ2-5	TGTGCCAGCAGCTTAGTAGCACAACCGAGTGGGGCCGAGACCCAGTACTTC	CASSLVAQPSGAETQYF
TRBV19	.	few	TRBJ1-1	TGTGCCAGTAGTATGGGTAGGGGAGGACCGAACACTGAAGCTTTCTTT	CASSMGRGGPNTEAFF
TRBV3-1	TRBD1	many	TRBJ2-7	TGTGCCAGCAGCCAGGTTGACAGGGGCCACGAGCAGTACTTC	CASSQVDRGHEQYF
TRBV27	TRBD1	many	TRBJ2-2	TGTGCCAGCAGTTTACGGGACAGGGCGCCCGGGGAGCTGTTTTTT	CASSLRDRAPGELFF
TRBV11-2	.	.	TRBJ1-1	TGTGCCAGCAGCTTATTTGGGGGTACTGAAGCTTTCTTT	CASSLFGGTEAFF
TRBV6-5	TRBD1	many	TRBJ1-6	TGTGCCAGCAGGGTTTCAGGGGGCCAGTCCTATAATTCACCCCTCCACTTT	CASRVSGGQSYNSPLHF
TRBV5-6	.	.	TRBJ1-5	TGTGCCAGCAGCGGGCGGGGGAACGGGAATCAGCCCCAGCATTTT	CASSGRGNGNQPQHF
TRBV6-5	TRBD2	many	TRBJ2-5	TGTGCCAGCAGCCGGATGGTCGGGGGGGCCGGTGAGACCCAGTACTTC	CASSRMVGGAGETQYF
TRBV7-2	.	many	TRBJ1-1	TGTGCCAGCAGCCCCGCGAAGGTGAACACTGAAGCTTTCTTT	CASSPAKVNTEAFF
TRBV20-1	.	few	TRBJ1-3	TGCAGTGCTAGAAAGACTGGAAACACCATATATTTT	CSARKTGNTIYF
TRBV20-1	.	many	TRBJ1-5	TGCAGTGCTAGTGGAGGGGGTAATCAGCCCCAGCATTTT	CSASGGGNQPQHF
TRBV4-1	TRBD2	.	TRBJ2-6	TGCGCCAGCAGCCAAGATTTTCGGCTAGCGGGGGGCCCTGGGGCCAACGTCCTGACTTTC	CASSQDFRLAGGPGANVLTF
TRBV6-5	.	.	TRBJ1-4	TGTGCCAGCAGTTACTCGTTTGACGCAGAAAAACTGTTTTTT	CASSYSFDAEKLFF
TRBV10-3	TRBD2	few	TRBJ2-3	TGTGCCATCAGTGCTCTAGCGGGGGATACGCAGTATTTT	CAISALAGDTQYF
TRBV20-1	.	.	TRBJ1-1	TGCAGTGCTAGTTCCTCAATGTCGGGGTACACTGAAGCTTTCTTT	CSASSSMSGYTEAFF
TRBV5-1	TRBD1	.	TRBJ2-7	TGCGCCAGCAGCCGATTGGGGACAGGGGACAACGAGCAGTACTTC	CASSRLGTGDNEQYF
TRBV6-6	.	.	TRBJ1-3	TGTGCCAGCAGTCTAACGCAGGTCTCTGGAAACACCATATATTTT	CASSLTQVSGNTIYF
TRBV2	.	many	TRBJ2-1	TGTGCCAGCAGTGAAGGGCTAACCACAACTGAGCAGTTCTTC	CASSEGLTTTEQFF
TRBV12-3/TRBV12-4	.	.	TRBJ2-3	TGTGCCAGCAGTTTAAGGATCGGGGGGACAAACACAGATACGCAGTATTTT	CASSLRIGGTNTDTQYF
TRBV20-1	.	many	TRBJ2-2	TGCAGTGCTAGAGATGGAAAGGGCCGTGGAAGCGGGGAGCTGTTTTTT	CSARDGKGRGSGELFF
TRBV5-8	.	many	TRBJ1-5	TGTGCCAGCAGCTTGGGAGGGGCGGGCGATCAGCCCCAGCATTTT	CASSLGGAGDQPQHF
TRBV6-1	TRBD1	.	TRBJ2-2	TGTGCCAGCAGTTACAGGGGGCTATTTGACACCGGGGAGCTGTTTTTT	CASSYRGLFDTGELFF
TRBV24-1	TRBD1	many	TRBJ2-2	TGTGCCACCGGGACAGGGAACACCGGGGAGCTGTTTTTT	CATGTGNTGELFF
TRBV18	TRBD1	few	TRBJ2-5	TGTGCCAGCTCACCATGGGGACAGGGGGCGGAGGAGACCCAGTACTTC	CASSPWGQGAEETQYF
TRBV19	.	.	TRBJ1-5	TGTGCCAGTAGTAGACTGTTACCTAGCAATCAGCCCCAGCATTTT	CASSRLLPSNQPQHF
TRBV6-2/TRBV6-3	TRBD2	.	TRBJ2-1	TGTGCCAGCACCACGGCCGGCGGGGGACTCCGAGTCAATGAGCAGTTCTTC	CASTTAGGGLRVNEQFF
TRBV12-3/TRBV12-4	.	many	TRBJ1-6	TGTGCCAGCAGTTTATCATCGGGGGGGAACTCACCCCTCCACTTT	CASSLSSGGNSPLHF
TRBV6-6	.	.	TRBJ2-3	TGTGCCAGCAGTCGAAACTTACTAGGAGGCACAGATACGCAGTATTTT	CASSRNLLGGTDTQYF
TRBV30	.	many	TRBJ1-1	TGTGCCTGGAGTCCAACGGACAGATCTGAAGCTTTCTTT	CAWSPTDRSEAFF
TRBV25-1	TRBD1	many	TRBJ2-3	TGTGCCAGCAGTGCCGTCCCGGGACAGGGACAGCTCACAGATACGCAGTATTTT	CASSAVPGQGQLTDTQYF
TRBV20-1	TRBD1	few	TRBJ2-5	TGCAGTGCTAGAGGGGCCCGGACAGGCGTACAAGAGACCCAGTACTTC	CSARGARTGVQETQYF
TRBV4-3	.	many	TRBJ2-1	TGCGCCAGCAGCCAGGGGGAGAGCAGGGGAAATGAGCAGTTCTTC	CASSQGESRGNEQFF
TRBV3-1	TRBD2	many	TRBJ2-5	TGTGCCAGCAGCCACCTAGCGGGGGAAGAGACCCAGTACTTC	CASSHLAGEETQYF